Included here is one T cell receptor (beta chain) sequence, with context. This clonotype was seen a handful of times. Its target antigen remains unknown. Base qualities were left out, and no much larger clone turns up one base away. This sample stems from a study of read filtering for tumor transcriptome and immune sequencing (dated by TCRdb to the early 2020s). In the study overall: The cohort had roughly 18 male and approximately 15 female patients with a mean age of roughly 66 years, ranging from roughly 45 to 90. By revised international staging, 8 or 9 patients were R-ISS I, 15 to 20 were R-ISS II and over five were R-ISS III. After DNase treatment, whole-transcriptome libraries were prepared with the TruSeq RNA Access Library Prep Kit. Per sample, about 4.05 to 10.27 million TCR-region mapped reads were obtained with IR-seq, compared with only 85 to 1273 with RNA-seq. Using the same bone marrow samples, the study ran both targeted immune repertoire sequencing and bulk whole-transcriptome sequencing and then compared the TCR repertoires from each method. One of the main goals was to work out a read-filtering strategy for immune repertoire data, in particular whether clonotypes backed by only a single read should be removed.

Each patient had bone marrow sampled at the time of active disease. Bone marrow mononuclear cells were isolated by Ficoll-Hypaque density gradient centrifugation. Myeloma plasma cells were removed and CD138-negative cells were obtained by negative selection following labeling with CD138 magnetic microbeads on a MACS separator. Flow cytometry with CD138 antibodies on an Attune NxT was used to check how pure the isolated cells were. Total RNA was extracted using TRIzol reagent and was quantified on a NanoDrop spectrophotometer. For each patient, the CD138-negative bone marrow sample underwent paired RNA-seq and IR-seq. Overall study outcomes, separate from this receptor: IR-seq captured clonotypes at much higher depth and more reliably than RNA-seq, and smaller IR-seq throughput sufficed to identify most shared clonotypes. In IR-seq, single-read clonotypes were roughly 86% of clonotypes but approximately 4% of total reads; in RNA-seq they were 74.6% of clonotypes and about 40% of reads. Rather than purified T cells, the sorted CD138-negative fraction was a mixed bone marrow immune population. The correlation between IR-seq and RNA-seq shared clonotype proportions was increased by removal of single-read clonotypes.

The CDR3 sequence holds 15 residues, the cysteine and phenylalanine included. The kept DNA is CDR3 alone, 45 bases in frame from the first base. Per the germline V gene (reference sequence), MNHNY is the CDR1 and SVGAGI is the CDR2. Trimming leaves V shorter by 7 bases and J shorter by 4 bases, with the junction holding 8 bases beyond the gene matches. TCR libraries were constructed from about 400 ng RNA using the Immunoverse kit, and molecular barcoded adaptors covering alpha/delta and beta/gamma chains were employed. TCR library preparation used the same RNA that went into transcriptome sequencing. Sequencing of the TCR libraries was done on an Illumina HiSeq 4000 with 2 x 150 cycles. In the authors' own workflow: MiXCR aligned TCR reads to human V, D, J and C references and assembled the aligned reads into CDR3 clonotypes, with quality filtering and error correction included. Clonotype counts and gene usage diversity were analyzed with the tcR package in R. Raw mapping reads were checked after the RNA-seq reads had been mapped by STAR aligner version 2.5.3a onto the human GRCh37 genome. IR-seq fastq files were randomly downsampled with Seqtk 1.3 to test the effect of sequencing depth on detected clonotypes. TCRdb redid the processing of the public reads, applying fastp at Q25 and MiXCR, and retained in-frame beta chains. When rows share a CDR3 protein, they turn into one entry using the most common DNA and genes. The V and J calls here are based on TCRdb, not the publication. Counted in this sample were 35,000 to 40,000 distinct CDR3 sequences; 12% to 15% of them appeared once. The ten most abundant clones make up roughly 18% of the sample.

Rearrangement joined TRBV6-6 to TRBJ2-2; 8 junctional bases match TRBD1. The sequenced sample consisted of a population of CD138-negative cells sorted from bone marrow. The sample's cell subset or site label is to be understood as: bone marrow mononuclear cells depleted of CD138+ plasma/myeloma cells by negative magnetic selection. This clonotype was obtained from a donor aged 40 or over with multiple myeloma. This receptor has the CDR3 CASKLTGGPTGELFF. Here is the DNA: TGTGCCAGCAAATTAACAGGGGGACCCACCGGGGAGCTGTTTTTT.